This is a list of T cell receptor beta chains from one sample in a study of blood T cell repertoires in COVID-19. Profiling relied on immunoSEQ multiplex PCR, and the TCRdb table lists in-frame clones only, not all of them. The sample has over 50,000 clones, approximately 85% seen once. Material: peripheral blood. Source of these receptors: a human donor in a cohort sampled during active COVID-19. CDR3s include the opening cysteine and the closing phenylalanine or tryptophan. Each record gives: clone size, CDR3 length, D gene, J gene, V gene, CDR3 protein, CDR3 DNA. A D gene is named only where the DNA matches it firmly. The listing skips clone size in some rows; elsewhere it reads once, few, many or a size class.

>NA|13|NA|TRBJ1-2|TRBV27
CASSFRGNYGYTF
TGTGCCAGCAGTTTTCGGGGAAACTATGGCTACACCTTC
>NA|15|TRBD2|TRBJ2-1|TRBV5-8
CASPTLAGVHNEQFF
TGTGCCAGTCCGACCCTAGCGGGAGTTCACAATGAGCAGTTCTTC
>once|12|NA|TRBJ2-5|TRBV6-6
CASSYLLETQYF
TGTGCCAGCAGTTACCTCCTGGAGACCCAGTACTTC
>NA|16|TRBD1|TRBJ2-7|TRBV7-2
CASSLVWDRGVYEQYF
TGTGCCAGCAGCTTAGTTTGGGACAGGGGGGTCTACGAGCAGTACTTC
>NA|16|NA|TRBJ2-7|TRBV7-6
CASSAGGGLPSYEQYF
TGTGCCAGCAGCGCTGGTGGAGGCCTTCCTTCCTACGAGCAGTACTTC
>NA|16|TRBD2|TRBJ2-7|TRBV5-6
CASSPEGTSLTYEQYF
TGTGCCAGCAGCCCGGAGGGGACTAGCCTAACCTACGAGCAGTACTTC
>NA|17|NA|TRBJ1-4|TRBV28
CASSLPHLRGTNEKLFF
TGTGCCAGCAGTTTACCTCATCTCAGGGGTACTAATGAAAAACTGTTTTTT
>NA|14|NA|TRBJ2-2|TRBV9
CASSVATGTGELFF
TGTGCCAGCAGCGTAGCTACTGGGACAGGGGAGCTGTTTTTT
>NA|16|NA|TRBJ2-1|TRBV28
CASSSTGIITYNEQFF
TGTGCCAGCAGCTCAACAGGGATTATCACCTACAATGAGCAGTTCTTC
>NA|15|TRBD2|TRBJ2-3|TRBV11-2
CASSFISGRADTQYF
TGTGCCAGCAGCTTTATTAGCGGGAGGGCAGATACGCAGTATTTT
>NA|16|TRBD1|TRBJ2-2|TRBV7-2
CASSLGGTGRAGELFF
TGTGCCAGCAGCTTAGGAGGGACAGGGAGGGCCGGGGAGCTGTTTTTT
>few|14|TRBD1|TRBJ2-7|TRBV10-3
CAISAGTGYYEQYF
TGTGCCATCAGTGCCGGGACAGGGTATTACGAGCAGTACTTC
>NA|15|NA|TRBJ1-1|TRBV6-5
CASEGGVRVVPEAFF
TGTGCCAGCGAGGGTGGAGTACGAGTGGTTCCTGAAGCTTTCTTT
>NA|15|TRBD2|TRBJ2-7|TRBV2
CASRPTSASSYEQYF
TGTGCCAGCAGACCTACTAGCGCCTCTTCCTACGAGCAGTACTTC
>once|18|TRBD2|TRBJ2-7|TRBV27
CASSLSEAQTSGRYEQYF
TGTGCCAGCAGTTTATCGGAGGCGCAGACTAGCGGACGCTACGAGCAGTACTTC
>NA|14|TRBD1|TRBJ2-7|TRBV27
CASRRLGQAYEQYF
TGTGCCAGCAGGCGCCTAGGACAGGCCTACGAGCAGTACTTC
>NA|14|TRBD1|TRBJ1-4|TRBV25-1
CASRNRGWDEKLFF
TGTGCCAGTCGGAACAGGGGCTGGGATGAAAAACTGTTTTTT
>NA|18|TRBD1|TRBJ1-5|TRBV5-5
CASSLGGPGQGVNQPQHF
TGTGCCAGCAGCTTGGGGGGGCCGGGACAGGGCGTCAATCAGCCCCAGCATTTT
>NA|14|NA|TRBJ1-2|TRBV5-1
CASSLDPRNYGYTF
TGCGCCAGCAGCTTGGACCCGAGAAACTATGGCTACACCTTC
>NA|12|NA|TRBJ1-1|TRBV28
CASRQETAEAFF
TGTGCCAGCCGACAGGAGACCGCTGAAGCTTTCTTT
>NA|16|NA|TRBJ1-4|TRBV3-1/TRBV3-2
CASSLTQGAANEKLFF
TGTGCCAGCAGCCTTACTCAGGGTGCGGCTAATGAAAAACTGTTTTTT
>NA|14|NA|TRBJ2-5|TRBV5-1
CASSTRAGGETQYF
TGCGCCAGCAGCACCCGAGCGGGCGGGGAGACCCAGTACTTC
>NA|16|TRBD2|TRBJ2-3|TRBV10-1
CASSRGLAGVTDTQYF
TGCGCCAGCAGCCGCGGACTAGCGGGAGTGACAGATACGCAGTATTTT
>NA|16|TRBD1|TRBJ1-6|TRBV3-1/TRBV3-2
CASSHDPGTGVSPLHF
TGTGCCAGCAGCCACGACCCCGGGACAGGGGTTTCACCCCTCCACTTT
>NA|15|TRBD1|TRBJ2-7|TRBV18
CASSLLNRGTYEQYF
TGTGCCAGCTCATTACTAAACAGGGGGACCTACGAGCAGTACTTC
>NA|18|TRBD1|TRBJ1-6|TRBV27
CASSLSGTGILYNSPLHF
TGTGCCAGCAGCCTTTCAGGGACAGGGATACTTTATAATTCACCCCTCCACTTT
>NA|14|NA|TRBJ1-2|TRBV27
CASSLRRSNYGYTF
TGTGCCAGCAGTTTACGGCGGTCTAACTATGGCTACACCTTC
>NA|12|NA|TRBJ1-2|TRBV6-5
CASSQNRAGYTF
TGTGCCAGCAGTCAAAACAGGGCTGGCTACACCTTC
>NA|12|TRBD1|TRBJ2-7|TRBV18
CASSQQGAEQYF
TGTGCCAGCTCACAACAGGGGGCGGAGCAGTACTTC
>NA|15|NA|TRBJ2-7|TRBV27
CASSSRGGGSYEQYF
TGTGCCAGCAGTTCCAGGGGCGGGGGCTCCTACGAGCAGTACTTC
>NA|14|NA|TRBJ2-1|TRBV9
CASSVVFSPVEQFF
TGTGCCAGCAGCGTAGTTTTCTCCCCGGTTGAGCAGTTCTTC
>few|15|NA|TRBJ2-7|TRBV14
CASSRGTMTSYEQYF
TGTGCCAGCAGCCGAGGGACAATGACTTCCTACGAGCAGTACTTC
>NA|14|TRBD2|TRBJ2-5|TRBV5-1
CASTTAGGQETQYF
TGCGCCAGCACCACTGCGGGGGGGCAAGAGACCCAGTACTTC
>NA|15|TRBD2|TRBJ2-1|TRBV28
CASSLQGLAGYEQFF
TGTGCCAGCAGTTTACAGGGACTAGCGGGATATGAGCAGTTCTTC
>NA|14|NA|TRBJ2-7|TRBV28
CASGSASLIYEQYF
TGTGCCAGCGGATCCGCTAGCCTTATCTACGAGCAGTACTTC
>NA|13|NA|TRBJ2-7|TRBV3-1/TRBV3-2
CASSHPYAYEQYF
TGTGCCAGCAGCCACCCTTATGCCTACGAGCAGTACTTC
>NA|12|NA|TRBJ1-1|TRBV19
CASSLGGPEAFF
TGTGCCAGTAGTTTGGGGGGACCTGAAGCTTTCTTT
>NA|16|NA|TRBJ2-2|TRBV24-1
CATQKALGVTGGELFF
TGTGCCACCCAAAAGGCCCTCGGGGTAACGGGCGGGGAGCTGTTTTTT
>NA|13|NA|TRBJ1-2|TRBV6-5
CASRALGGYGYTF
TGTGCCAGCAGAGCGTTGGGAGGCTATGGCTACACCTTC
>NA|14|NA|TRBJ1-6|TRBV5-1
CASSPRQFNSPLHF
TGCGCCAGCAGCCCCAGACAGTTCAATTCACCCCTCCACTTT
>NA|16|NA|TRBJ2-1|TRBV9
CASSLGGRGSYNEQFF
TGTGCCAGCAGCCTCGGGGGAAGGGGAAGTTACAATGAGCAGTTCTTC
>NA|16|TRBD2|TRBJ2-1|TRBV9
CASNLQGLAGVDEQFF
TGTGCCAGCAACCTCCAGGGACTAGCGGGAGTGGATGAGCAGTTCTTC
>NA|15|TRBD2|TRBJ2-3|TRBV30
CAWSVQRAGGDTQYF
TGTGCCTGGAGTGTTCAGCGGGCGGGGGGAGATACGCAGTATTTT
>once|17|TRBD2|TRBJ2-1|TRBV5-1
CASTYLQGGSSYNEQFF
TGCGCCAGCACTTACCTACAAGGCGGGAGCTCCTACAATGAGCAGTTCTTC
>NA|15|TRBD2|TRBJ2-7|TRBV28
CASRGTSGGAYEQYF
TGTGCCAGCAGGGGGACTAGCGGGGGAGCCTACGAGCAGTACTTC
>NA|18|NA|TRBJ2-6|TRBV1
CTQDSKGDAFSGANVLTF
TGCACCCAGGATTCAAAGGGGGACGCTTTCTCTGGGGCCAACGTCCTGACTTTC
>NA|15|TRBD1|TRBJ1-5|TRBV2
CASRLDGQGNQPQHF
TGTGCCAGCAGATTAGACGGACAGGGAAATCAGCCCCAGCATTTT
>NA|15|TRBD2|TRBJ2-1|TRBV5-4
CASSLPLAGANEQFF
TGTGCCAGCAGCTTGCCACTAGCGGGGGCCAATGAGCAGTTCTTC
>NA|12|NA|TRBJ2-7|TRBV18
CASSPSGEKQYF
TGTGCCAGCTCACCATCAGGGGAGAAGCAGTACTTC
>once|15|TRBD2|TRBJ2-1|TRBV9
CASRPTSGRADEQFF
TGTGCCAGCAGACCTACTAGCGGGAGGGCCGATGAGCAGTTCTTC
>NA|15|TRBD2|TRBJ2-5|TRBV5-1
CASSLDGTSVETQYF
TGCGCCAGCAGCTTGGATGGGACTAGCGTAGAGACCCAGTACTTC
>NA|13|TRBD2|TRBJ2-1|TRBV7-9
CASSFDREGEQFF
TGTGCCAGCAGCTTCGATAGGGAGGGTGAGCAGTTCTTC
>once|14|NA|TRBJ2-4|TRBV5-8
CASSLGQARNIQYF
TGTGCCAGCAGCTTGGGGCAGGCCCGGAACATTCAGTACTTC
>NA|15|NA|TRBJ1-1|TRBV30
CAWSVIRGGAGEAFF
TGTGCCTGGAGTGTAATTCGCGGGGGGGCAGGGGAAGCTTTCTTT
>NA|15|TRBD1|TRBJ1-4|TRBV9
CASSLYPGTDEKLFF
TGTGCCAGCAGCCTCTACCCCGGGACAGATGAAAAACTGTTTTTT
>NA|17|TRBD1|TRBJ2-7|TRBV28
CASSLHMGQLISYEQYF
TGTGCCAGCAGTTTACATATGGGACAGCTCATCTCCTACGAGCAGTACTTC
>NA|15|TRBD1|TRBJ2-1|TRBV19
CASSLQGNSYNEQFF
TGTGCCAGTAGTTTACAGGGGAACTCCTACAATGAGCAGTTCTTC
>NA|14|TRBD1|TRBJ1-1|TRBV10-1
CASSVHRGSTEAFF
TGCGCCAGCAGTGTCCACAGGGGGTCCACTGAAGCTTTCTTT